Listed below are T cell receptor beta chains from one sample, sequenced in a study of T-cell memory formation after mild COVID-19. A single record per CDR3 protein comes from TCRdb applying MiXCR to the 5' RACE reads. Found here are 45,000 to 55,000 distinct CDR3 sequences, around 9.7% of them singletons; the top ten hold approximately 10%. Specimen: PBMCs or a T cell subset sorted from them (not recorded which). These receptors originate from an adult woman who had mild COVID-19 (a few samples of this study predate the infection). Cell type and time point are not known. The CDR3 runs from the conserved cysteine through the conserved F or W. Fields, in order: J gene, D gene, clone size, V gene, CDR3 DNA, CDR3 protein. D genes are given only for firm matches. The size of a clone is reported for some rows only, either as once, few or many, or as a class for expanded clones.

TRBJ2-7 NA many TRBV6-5 TGTGCCAGCAGTTACGAGGGAGCGGGCGAGCAGTACTTC CASSYEGAGEQYF
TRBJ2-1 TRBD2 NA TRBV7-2 TGTCCAGCAGGCCCTCGGCGGGAGAAGAAGAATGAGCAGTTCTTC CPAGPRREKKNEQFF
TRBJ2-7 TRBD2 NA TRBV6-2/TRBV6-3 TGTGCCAGCAGTTATTGGAGGACGGGAGGGCCCCTCTCCTACGAGCAGTACTTC CASSYWRTGGPLSYEQYF
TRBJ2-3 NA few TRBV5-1 TGCGCCAGCAGCTTGACAGGTTTCGCAGATACGCAGTATTTT CASSLTGFADTQYF
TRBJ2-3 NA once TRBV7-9 TGTGCCAGCATGAAGGCCCCGGGACATTTACAAGGAGATACGCAGTATTTT CASMKAPGHLQGDTQYF
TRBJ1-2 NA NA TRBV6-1 TGTGCCAGCAGTGAAAGGGGGGGAGCTAACTATGGCTACACCTTC CASSERGGANYGYTF
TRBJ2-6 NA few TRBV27 TGTGCCAGCAGTACAACTGAATCCGGGGCCAACGTCCTGACTTTC CASSTTESGANVLTF
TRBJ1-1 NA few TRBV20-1 TGCAGTGCTAGAGATCTAGGACAGCACACTGAAGCTTTCTTT CSARDLGQHTEAFF
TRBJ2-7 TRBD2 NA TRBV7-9 TGTGCCAGCAGCTTAATTGGCGGGAGTGCGGACGAGCAGTACTTC CASSLIGGSADEQYF
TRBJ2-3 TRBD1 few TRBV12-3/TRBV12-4 TGTGCCAGCAGCCGGACAGGGGTTAATACAGATACGCAGTATTTT CASSRTGVNTDTQYF
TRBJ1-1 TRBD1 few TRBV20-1 TGCAGTGCTAGCCAAGCCTTAGGGACAGGCGGGAACACTGAAGCTTTCTTT CSASQALGTGGNTEAFF
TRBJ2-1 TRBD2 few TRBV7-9 TGTGCCAGCAGCCGCCCCCCGAGCGGGAGCCCCGGAGCTAATGAGCAGTTCTTC CASSRPPSGSPGANEQFF
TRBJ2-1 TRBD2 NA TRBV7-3 TGTGCCAGCAGCTTACTGGGACTAGCGGGAGCGGGCAGCTCCTACAATGAGCAGTTCTTC CASSLLGLAGAGSSYNEQFF
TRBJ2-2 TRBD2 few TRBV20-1 TGCAGTGCTAGGCCGGGACTAGCGGGAGCCGGGGAGCTGTTTTTT CSARPGLAGAGELFF
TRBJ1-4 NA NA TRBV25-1 TGTGCCAGCAGTGAAATCAGGGCTGGGAGAGAAAAACTGTTTTTT CASSEIRAGREKLFF
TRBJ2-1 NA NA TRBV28 TGTGCCAGCAGCCCATGGACCGGGGAGAAGGGCAATGAGCAGTTCTTC CASSPWTGEKGNEQFF
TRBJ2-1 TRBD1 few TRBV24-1 TGTGCCACCAGTAGGCAGGGGGCTTACAATGAGCAGTTCTTC CATSRQGAYNEQFF
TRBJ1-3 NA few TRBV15 TGTGCCACCAGCAGAGTGACAAGGGCCGGAAACACCATATATTTT CATSRVTRAGNTIYF
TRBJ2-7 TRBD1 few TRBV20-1 TGCAGTGCTAGAGAACTCGGACAGGTGCTGTCCTACGAGCAGTACTTC CSARELGQVLSYEQYF
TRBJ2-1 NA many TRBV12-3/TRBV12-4 TGTGCCAGCAGTATCCAGGGAGATGAGCAGTTCTTC CASSIQGDEQFF
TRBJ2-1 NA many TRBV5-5 TGTGCCAGCAGCTTGACGGGTCCTAGTGTTAATGAGCAGTTCTTC CASSLTGPSVNEQFF
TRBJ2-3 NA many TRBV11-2 TGTGCCAGCAGCTTGACGGTGGGAGATACGCAGTATTTT CASSLTVGDTQYF
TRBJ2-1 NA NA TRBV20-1 TGCAGTGCTAGTCGCGGCGGGACGGATGAGCAGTTCTTC CSASRGGTDEQFF
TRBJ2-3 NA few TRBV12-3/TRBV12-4 TGTGCCAGCAGTTTGGGTAGAGGTGGAGATACGCAGTATTTT CASSLGRGGDTQYF
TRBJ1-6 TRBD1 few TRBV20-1 TGCAGTACTGAGGAGACAGGGCAGCTTTATTCACCCCTCCACTTT CSTEETGQLYSPLHF
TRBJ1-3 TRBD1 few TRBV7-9 TGTGCCAGCAGCGCAGGGGGCCCCGTCTCTGGAAACACCATATATTTT CASSAGGPVSGNTIYF
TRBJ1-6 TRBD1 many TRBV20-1 TGCAGTGCTAAAGCCGGAGGGACAGGCAGAAATTCACCCCTCCACTTT CSAKAGGTGRNSPLHF
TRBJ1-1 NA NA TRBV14 TGTGCCAGCAGCCAGACGTTCGGGGGGCGAGCTTTCTTT CASSQTFGGRAFF
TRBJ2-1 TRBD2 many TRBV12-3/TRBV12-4 TGTGCCAGCAGCGGAGGGACTAGCGGGGGACGGGAGCAGTTCTTC CASSGGTSGGREQFF
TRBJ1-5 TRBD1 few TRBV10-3 TGTGCCATCAGCTCCGGGACAGAGGGCAATCAGCCCCAGCATTTT CAISSGTEGNQPQHF
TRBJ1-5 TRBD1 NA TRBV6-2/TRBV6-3 TGTGCCAGCAGTTACTCTGCAGGACAGGTCTCCCTGAGGCCCCAGCATTTT CASSYSAGQVSLRPQHF
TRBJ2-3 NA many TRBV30 TGTGCCTGGAGTGCCCCCCGTGGGGGCCGAACAGATACGCAGTATTTT CAWSAPRGGRTDTQYF
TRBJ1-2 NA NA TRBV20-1 TGCAGTGCTAGAGATCAACAGTATGGCTACACCTTC CSARDQQYGYTF
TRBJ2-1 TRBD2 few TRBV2 TGTGCCAGCAGGGTTGGACTAGCGGGAGGCAATGAGCAGTTCTTC CASRVGLAGGNEQFF
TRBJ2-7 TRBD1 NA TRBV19 TGTGCCAGTACCTCCGGGACAGGGGCTCAAGAGCAGTACTTC CASTSGTGAQEQYF
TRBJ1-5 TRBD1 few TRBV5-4 TGTGCCAGCAGCCGGAGTTGGGACAGCCCCCAGCATTTT CASSRSWDSPQHF
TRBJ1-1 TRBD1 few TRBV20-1 TGCAGTGCTAGAGACCCGAGACAGGGTACGCGGAACACTGAAGCTTTCTTT CSARDPRQGTRNTEAFF